These 24 T cell receptor beta chains were sequenced from one sample in a study of blood T cells in healthy people across ages (dated by TCRdb to 2013 to 2016). The library was prepared using 5' RACE. Sequencing was carried out with an Illumina HiSeq 2500. A second PCR of roughly 7 to 12 cycles was run with a J-beta primer mix and a sample-barcoded 5' primer. The public reads were reprocessed in TCRdb via fastp at Q25 and MiXCR, keeping in-frame beta chains. CDR3 protein duplicates are merged, each entry listing the most common genes and DNA. This sample lists some 1.5 million distinct CDR3 sequences; 28% were detected once. The top ten constitute 7% to 9% of the sample. Sequences were obtained from blood. All receptors come from a woman aged 30 to 39 in good health.

V gene TRBV6-1 combines with J gene TRBJ2-2; 8 bases line up with TRBD1. Losses at the gene ends were 5 bases for V and 8 bases for J; bases not matched to a gene: 4. The germline CDR1 and CDR2 sequences are MNHNS and SASEGT. The CDR3 covers 13 residues. CDR3 loop: CASSWTGRGELFF. In nucleotides, the CDR3 is TGTGCCAGCAGTTGGACAGGGAGGGGGGAGCTGTTTTTT.

This clonotype was seen many times. At one end, the junction sequence differs from germline, possibly due to a read error. The CDR3 loop reads CASSPGASSYEQYF. CDR3 nucleotide sequence: TGCGCCAGCAGCCCCGGGGCTAGCTCCTACGAGCAGTACTTC. V gene TRBV18 combines with J gene TRBJ2-7; D tentatively reads TRBD1 or TRBD2 (5 bases each). CDR3 length equals 14 residues. Germline V CDR1 and CDR2: KGHSH, LQKENI.

This clonotype was observed many times. J is TRBJ2-4 and V is TRBV11-2, with unresolved D. The germline V gene encodes CDR1 SGHAT and CDR2 FQNNGV. This CDR3 has 13 residues. Trimming left V 0 bases short and J 7 bases short, with 7 bases between. CDR3 coding DNA: TGTGCCAGCAGCTTAGAGGGTTGGAACATTCAGTACTTC. Encoded protein: CASSLEGWNIQYF.

In this sample, this clonotype turned up many times. Given a much more abundant clone one base away, this may be a read error. The chain is built from TRBV7-9 and TRBJ2-1; possibly TRBD1 or TRBD2 for D (5 bases each). Looked up from germline, CDR1 is SEHNR and CDR2 is FQNEAQ (reference sequence). The CDR3 totals 12 residues. Trimming cost V 1 base and J 8 bases, with 6 bases left between them. This CDR3 is CASSLGDDEQFF. In nucleotides, the CDR3 is TGTGCCAGCAGCTTAGGGGACGATGAGCAGTTCTTC. The whole variable domain, filled in from reference TRBV7-9 and TRBJ2-1, reads DTGVSQNPRHKITKRGQNVTFRCDPISEHNRLYWYRQTLGQGPEFLTYFQNEAQLEKSRLLSDRFSAERPKGSFSTLEIQRTEQGDSAMYLCASSLGDDEQFFGPGTRLTVL.

The table lists this clonotype with a few counts. The V call is TRBV29-1, the J call TRBJ1-2; 9 nucleotides agree with TRBD1. Germline V gene lookup returns CDR1 SQVTM and CDR2 ANQGSEA. V shed 7 bases, J shed 6 bases, and the junction held 9 bases outside the gene matches. The CDR3 is made up of 13 amino acids. Here the CDR3 reads CSADRGLTNGYTF. The CDR3 nucleotides read TGCAGCGCGGACAGGGGCCTTACTAATGGCTACACCTTC.

This clonotype was picked up a small number of times. The J gene is TRBJ2-2, the V gene TRBV12-3 or TRBV12-4; the D is unclear. CDR3 length: 13 amino acids. Trimming stripped 4 bases from V and 3 bases from J, with 6 bases between. This CDR3 is CASSSHYTGELFF. CDR3 nucleotide sequence: TGTGCCAGCAGTTCACATTACACCGGGGAGCTGTTTTTT.

The V and J genes are TRBV7-2 and TRBJ2-5; D remains ambiguous. Germline lookup yields CDR1 SGHTA and CDR2 FQGNSA. The CDR3 loop spans 14 amino acids. V lost 2 bases and J lost 5, with 12 bases in between. In DNA, the CDR3 is TGTGCCAGCAGCTTACGCTTTCCCCGGGAGACCCAGTACTTC. Its translation: CASSLRFPRETQYF.

Many counts were recorded for this clonotype. V usage is TRBV10-3 and J usage is TRBJ2-3; TRBD2 matches 12 bases. V shed 6 bases, J shed 2 bases, and the junction held 3 bases outside the gene matches. The CDR3 length is 15 residues. The germline V gene encodes CDR1 ENHRY and CDR2 SYGVKD. The chain's CDR3 is CAIRASGGDTDTQYF. The CDR3 DNA sequence: TGTGCCATCAGGGCTAGCGGGGGGGACACAGATACGCAGTATTTT.

The chain is built from TRBV7-9 and TRBJ2-1; 9 positions agree with TRBD2. This CDR3 comprises 17 residues. Per the germline V gene, CDR1 is SEHNR and CDR2 is FQNEAQ (reference sequence). V shed 1 base, J shed 2 bases, and the junction held 6 bases outside the gene matches. Here the CDR3 DNA reads TGTGCCAGCAGCTTAGACAGGAGCGGGGGGACCTACAATGAGCAGTTCTTC. It specifies CASSLDRSGGTYNEQFF.

This clonotype was recorded a few times. The J gene is TRBJ1-2, the V gene TRBV5-1, with 9 bases lining up with TRBD1. Germline V gene data show CDR1 as SGHRS and CDR2 as YFSETQ. The CDR3 runs to 15 residues. V lost 0 bases, J lost 4 bases, and 4 bases stayed unmatched. Written as DNA, the CDR3 is TGCGCCAGCAGCTTGGTCGGGACAGGGCCCTATGGCTACACCTTC. This gives the protein CASSLVGTGPYGYTF.

This chain joins TRBV5-1 and TRBJ2-3, with 11 bases fitting TRBD2. CDR1 SGHRS and CDR2 YFSETQ come from the germline V gene. The J segment lost 3 bases and the V segment lost 1 base, leaving 4 bases of the junction unmatched. The CDR3 is made up of 16 amino acids. CDR3 nucleotide sequence: TGCGCCAGCAGCTTGTCTCCTAGCGGGGGGACAGATACGCAGTATTTT. Protein product: CASSLSPSGGTDTQYF.

The V gene is TRBV29-1, the J gene TRBJ2-7; D might be TRBD1 or TRBD2, each matching 5 bases. This CDR3 has 13 amino acids. V was trimmed by 8 bases and J by 0 bases, leaving 14 bases between them. CDR1 and CDR2 (germline): SQVTM, ANQGSEA. The CDR3 DNA sequence: TGCAGCTGTGGGGACCCAAGCTCCTACGAGCAGTACTTC. Protein sequence: CSCGDPSSYEQYF.

This chain uses TRBV10-2 with TRBJ2-2, with D maybe TRBD2 (5 bases). CDR3 length: 14 amino acids. The germline gives CDR1 WSHSY, CDR2 SAAADI. V was clipped by 8 bases and J by 4 bases, with 14 bases between them. CDR3 residues: CASVGERATGELFF. The CDR3 DNA is TGCGCCAGCGTCGGGGAGAGGGCCACCGGGGAGCTGTTTTTT.

This clonotype has a count of ten or more. This chain's CDR3 is CSVHLSDAETQYF. CDR3 sequence (DNA): TGCAGCGTTCATCTATCAGACGCGGAGACCCAGTACTTC. V gene TRBV29-1 combines with J gene TRBJ2-7; the D is unclear. The J call may not be correct, given that the DNA end is closer to TRBJ2-5. CDR1 SQVTM and CDR2 ANQGSEA come from the germline V gene. The CDR3 spans 13 residues.

The chain employs TRBV4-1 and TRBJ1-5; no clear D. Trimming removed 1 base from V and 6 bases from J, with 22 bases in between. The germline V gene encodes CDR1 MGHRA and CDR2 YSYEKL. The CDR3 is made up of 18 amino acids. The CDR3 here is CASSQVDLGFTGSQPQHF. The CDR3 region has the DNA TGCGCCAGCAGCCAAGTTGACCTGGGGTTTACGGGCAGTCAGCCCCAGCATTTT.

The rearrangement joins TRBV12-3 or TRBV12-4 to TRBJ2-5, with TRBD1 identical over 9 bases. Trimming at V came to 0 bases and at J to 5 bases, leaving 4 bases not matched to a gene. The CDR3 has 15 amino acids. CDR3 amino acids: CASSLATGGSETQYF. DNA for the CDR3: TGTGCCAGCAGTTTAGCGACAGGGGGATCGGAGACCCAGTACTTC.

This clonotype was observed a few times. J is TRBJ2-5 and V is TRBV20-1, with 7 bases fitting TRBD1. In germline, CDR1 is DFQATT, CDR2 SNEGSKA (reference sequence). Losses at the gene ends were 5 bases for V and 1 base for J; bases not matched to a gene: 19. CDR3 length: 18 residues. The CDR3 loop is CSAAVSVTGAVIQETQYF. The CDR3 coding sequence is TGCAGTGCTGCGGTATCCGTTACAGGGGCGGTCATCCAAGAGACCCAGTACTTC.

The chain combines TRBV29-1 with TRBJ2-1; TRBD2 might be the D (5 bases). Trimming pared 3 bases from V and 10 bases from J, leaving 13 bases between. The CDR3 has 12 residues. Germline V gene lookup returns CDR1 SQVTM and CDR2 ANQGSEA. Here the CDR3 DNA reads TGCAGCGTTGATAACGGCCGGAGGGAGCAGTTCTTC. Protein sequence: CSVDNGRREQFF.

In nucleotides, the CDR3 is TGTGCCAGCAGCCCAGGTGGGGGCAACAATCAGCCCCAGCATTTT. Protein sequence: CASSPGGGNNQPQHF. This chain links TRBV25-1 with TRBJ1-5, with a tentative D call TRBD1 (6 bases). Deletions cut 6 bases from V and 3 bases from J, with 15 bases between. CDR3 size: 15 residues. Germline V gene lookup returns CDR1 MGHDK and CDR2 SYGVNS.

The chain uses TRBV25-1 and TRBJ2-3; perhaps TRBD1 as D (5 bases). The CDR3 spans 14 residues. Trimming took off 3 bases at V and 2 bases at J, with 9 bases between the two ends. Germline V gene lookup returns CDR1 MGHDK and CDR2 SYGVNS. The CDR3 DNA sequence: TGTGCCAGCAGTGATAGTGGGGCCACAGATACGCAGTATTTT. It codes for CASSDSGATDTQYF.

This clonotype occurred a few times. V is TRBV10-1 and J is TRBJ2-7; no clear D. The CDR3 has 15 amino acids. In germline, CDR1 is WNHNN, CDR2 SYGVQD (reference sequence). Trimming took off 4 bases at V and 3 bases at J, with 16 bases between the two ends. In nucleotides, the CDR3 is TGCGCCAGCAGTGGGGGTTCTGGCGGTAACTACGAGCAGTACTTC. Translating it yields CASSGGSGGNYEQYF.

This clonotype was seen a few times. This chain connects TRBV28 to TRBJ2-7, with D possibly being TRBD2 (7 bases). CDR1 MDHEN and CDR2 SYDVKM come from the germline V gene. This CDR3 has 16 amino acids. The ends were cut back, 4 bases at V and 1 base at J, with 17 bases in the middle. The CDR3 DNA follows: TGTGCCAGCAGTTCCTGGGGTAGGGGGGGATCCTACGAGCAGTACTTC. Its protein product is CASSSWGRGGSYEQYF.

This clonotype was found a few times. The V and J genes are TRBV7-2 and TRBJ2-1; D remains ambiguous. Trimming removed 4 bases at V and 1 base at J, with 5 bases between. The CDR3 runs 13 residues. Germline V gives CDR1 SGHTA, CDR2 FQGNSA. The CDR3 loop reads CASSSQSYNEQFF. The CDR3 DNA reads TGTGCCAGCAGCTCACAGTCCTACAATGAGCAGTTCTTC.

This clonotype was seen more than once but under ten times. The J gene is TRBJ2-1, the V gene TRBV2, with 9 bases fitting TRBD2. After removal of 11 bases from V and 6 bases from J, the junction contained 17 bases not matched to a gene. The CDR3 has 16 amino acids. In germline, CDR1 is SNHLY, CDR2 FYNNEI. CDR3 coding DNA: TGTGCCGCCGGGAAAGCGGGGGGCTCGGCTCCCAATGAGCAGTTCTTC. It codes for CAAGKAGGSAPNEQFF.